The clone carrying this T cell receptor beta chain was detected only once. The V and J ends lost 0 bases and 5 bases respectively, with 11 bases between them. Looked up from germline, CDR1 is SGHRS and CDR2 is YFSETQ. The CDR3 contains 14 residues. This specimen belongs to a study of human CD4 T cells and Enterobacteriaceae. Libraries were prepared by immunoSEQ multiplex PCR; TCRdb keeps only in-frame clonotypes and omits some of them. The repertoire consists of some 30,000 clones, with almost 85% occurring once and the leading ten covering over 1.5%. The memory gate held CD4+ cells that were not CD45RA+CCR7+CD95- naive cells, over 98% pure. Swiss blood donation centers supplied the healthy donor blood. Sorted cells lacked CD8+, CD14+, CD16+, CD56+, CD19+ and CD25-bright cells.

The chain employs TRBV5-1 and TRBJ2-5; tentatively, D is TRBD2 (5 bases). The receptor was derived from a human donor in good health. What was sequenced was memory CD4+ T cells from blood. The CDR3, as DNA: TGCGCCAGCAGCTTGGGTCTTTCGGGGGAGACCCAGTACTTC. It codes for CASSLGLSGETQYF.